A selection of T cell receptor beta chains follows, all from one sample in a study of CD8 T cells in ankylosing spondylitis. TCRdb re-derived calls from the 5' RACE reads in MiXCR, one entry per CDR3 protein. The table lists about 280,000 distinct CDR3 sequences, around 18% of them singletons. Sequences were obtained from blood, either unsorted or a sorted T cell fraction (not recorded which). The receptors stem from a male donor with ankylosing spondylitis or in good health (not recorded which). The CDR3 runs from the conserved cysteine through the conserved F or W. Fields, in order: J gene, clone size, V gene, D gene, CDR3 protein, CDR3 DNA. The D gene is left open where the match is weak. Only some rows state a clone size, as once, few, many or a class for expanded clones.

TRBJ2-5 | few | TRBV10-1 | NA | CASSQSEETQYF | TGCGCCAGCAGTCAGAGTGAGGAGACCCAGTACTTC
TRBJ1-4 | many | TRBV7-6 | NA | CASSPAAEVNEKLFF | TGTGCCAGCAGCCCCGCCGCGGAGGTCAATGAAAAACTGTTTTTT
TRBJ2-1 | few | TRBV20-1 | NA | CSARGPGYNEQFF | TGCAGTGCTAGAGGCCCGGGATACAATGAGCAGTTCTTC
TRBJ2-1 | NA | TRBV7-8 | NA | CASSLEAYNEQFF | TGTGCCAGCAGCTTAGAGGCGTACAATGAGCAGTTCTTC
TRBJ2-1 | few | TRBV3-1 | TRBD2 | CASSRLAHNNEQFF | TGTGCCAGCAGCCGACTAGCGCACAACAATGAGCAGTTCTTC
TRBJ2-2 | few | TRBV7-7 | TRBD2 | CASSLAPLAGNNTGELFF | TGTGCCAGCAGCTTAGCCCCTCTAGCGGGCAACAACACCGGGGAGCTGTTTTTT
TRBJ1-1 | NA | TRBV20-1 | NA | CSARGDGTEAFF | TGCAGTGCTAGAGGGGACGGCACTGAAGCTTTCTTT
TRBJ2-2 | NA | TRBV19 | TRBD1 | CASSKRGQGRNTGELFF | TGTGCCAGTAGCAAGAGAGGACAGGGAAGGAACACCGGGGAGCTGTTTTTT
TRBJ2-1 | few | TRBV2 | TRBD2 | CASSESGLVYNEQFF | TGTGCCAGCAGTGAGTCGGGACTAGTCTACAATGAGCAGTTCTTC
TRBJ1-1 | many | TRBV20-1 | NA | CSAGGLLMNTEAFF | TGCAGTGCAGGGGGATTACTAATGAACACTGAAGCTTTCTTT
TRBJ2-1 | NA | TRBV20-1 | NA | CSARWLAPNEQFF | TGCAGTGCTAGATGGCTAGCGCCCAATGAGCAGTTCTTC
TRBJ1-1 | few | TRBV15 | NA | CATSRDRPGMNTEAFF | TGTGCCACCAGCAGAGATCGGCCAGGAATGAACACTGAAGCTTTCTTT
TRBJ2-1 | NA | TRBV20-1 | TRBD2 | CSAVQGPGLAGGFSYNEQFF | TGCAGTGCCGTACAGGGGCCGGGACTAGCGGGCGGTTTTTCCTACAATGAGCAGTTCTTC
TRBJ1-5 | few | TRBV12-3/TRBV12-4 | NA | CASSLIGPGGNQPQHF | TGTGCCAGCAGTTTGATAGGTCCAGGGGGCAATCAGCCCCAGCATTTT
TRBJ1-1 | NA | TRBV3-1 | NA | CASSQSGKFTEAFF | TGTGCCAGCAGCCAATCGGGGAAGTTCACTGAAGCTTTCTTT
TRBJ2-2 | NA | TRBV7-6 | TRBD2 | CASSLGTSPGSGELFF | TGTGCCAGCAGCTTAGGGACTAGCCCGGGTTCCGGGGAGCTGTTTTTT
TRBJ2-1 | few | TRBV5-1 | TRBD2 | CASSRSGSGGNEQFF | TGCGCCAGCAGCCGTAGCGGGAGTGGAGGCAATGAGCAGTTCTTC
TRBJ1-2 | NA | TRBV12-3/TRBV12-4 | NA | CASSHSDMGVEDF | TGTGCCAGCAGTCATTCTGACATGGGGGTGGAAGACTTC
TRBJ2-5 | many | TRBV5-1 | TRBD2 | CASSLTSGQETQYF | TGCGCCAGCAGCCTCACTAGCGGCCAAGAGACCCAGTACTTC
TRBJ2-3 | NA | TRBV24-1 | TRBD2 | CATSDREGRIDTQYF | TGTGCCACCAGTGATCGGGAGGGGCGGATCGATACGCAGTATTTT
TRBJ2-3 | few | TRBV5-6 | TRBD1 | CASSLGTGTTDTQYF | TGTGCCAGCAGCTTGGGGACAGGGACCACAGATACGCAGTATTTT
TRBJ2-2 | NA | TRBV7-7 | NA | CASSSISTGELFF | TGTGCTAGCAGCTCTATTTCCACCGGGGAGCTGTTTTTT
TRBJ2-3 | NA | TRBV11-2 | TRBD2 | CASSRTRSTDTQYF | TGTGCCAGCAGCCGGACTAGGAGCACAGATACGCAGTATTTT
TRBJ2-5 | many | TRBV6-1 | NA | CASRRSQAETQYF | TGTGCCAGCAGAAGATCTCAAGCCGAGACCCAGTACTTC
TRBJ2-2 | NA | TRBV7-7 | NA | CASSLSSVFGELFF | TGTGCTAGCAGCTTAAGTTCCGTTTTCGGGGAGCTGTTTTTT
TRBJ1-5 | few | TRBV20-1 | TRBD1 | CSASRQGGQPQHF | TGCAGTGCTAGCCGACAGGGAGGCCAGCCCCAGCATTTT